What follows describes a single TCR beta chain. The sample comes from a study of OX40 agonist ivuxolimab in advanced cancers. Study-wide context: A history of anti-PD-1, anti-PD-L1 or anti-CTLA-4 therapy was acceptable, and roughly 40% had some.

CDR1 MGHDK and CDR2 SYGVNS come from the germline V gene. The CDR3 has 15 residues. With 5 bases removed from V and 3 bases from J, the gap between germline ends came to 17 bases. Only in-frame clones appear in the TCRdb table, and some are missing; sequencing was by immunoSEQ multiplex PCR. The sample shows approximately 23,000 clones, roughly 88% of them seen only once. It was autoimmune disease history or systemic immunosuppression that excluded patients. V is TRBV25-1 and J is TRBJ2-7; D is unresolved. Sequencing used CD4+ or CD8+ T cells sorted from blood, obtained in a trial of the OX40 agonist ivuxolimab. The receptor comes from an adult with an advanced solid tumor such as melanoma, head and neck, liver or kidney cancer. In nucleotides, the CDR3 is TGTGCCAGCAGTTTAGGGCTCGGGCCTGTCTACGAGCAGTACTTC. This translates into CASSLGLGPVYEQYF.